This TCR beta chain was captured in a study of OX40 agonist ivuxolimab in advanced cancers. Broadly, across the study: Ivuxolimab was a fully human IgG2 agonistic monoclonal antibody targeting the costimulatory receptor OX40 (CD134). The purpose of peripheral TCRbeta sequencing was to test whether ivuxolimab changed TCR sequence diversity and led to clonal T-cell expansion. The dose-escalation cohort was around 84% male with a mean age of about 60 years, ranging from 23 to 79. The paper reports the monotherapy dose-escalation portion (N of about 52 patients) of the phase I ivuxolimab trial. Intravenous ivuxolimab was administered to patients every 2 weeks at six dose levels: 0.01, 0.1, 0.3, 1.5, 3 and 10 mg/kg. Three dose-escalation patients achieved partial responses, one with hepatocellular carcinoma and two with cutaneous melanoma. Patients were allowed to have had prior anti-PD-1, anti-PD-L1 or anti-CTLA-4 therapy, and approximately 40% of the dose-escalation patients had been treated with checkpoint inhibitors. Of the approximately 50 patients in dose escalation, 19 had hepatocellular carcinoma, approximately 15 had melanoma, 9 had renal cell carcinoma and 9 had head and neck cancer.

Overall study results and their limits: At doses of 0.1 to 3.0 mg/kg, clonal expansion of both CD4+ and CD8+ T cells in blood was seen between baseline and week 6. After ivuxolimab, CD8+ T cells had more expanded clones than CD4+ T cells on average. Partial responders in the 0.1-3.0 mg/kg groups had among the lowest normalized peripheral clonal expansion, especially among CD8+ T cells. Low levels of normalized T-cell clonal expansion were also seen in some nonresponding patients. The antigen specificity of the peripheral T cells that underwent clonal expansion was not determined.

Genomic DNA was isolated from the sorted cells so that the TCRbeta CDR3 region could be sequenced. The immunoSEQ Assay was used to sequence the TCRbeta CDR3 regions. TCRdb retrieved this table from immuneACCESS and kept in-frame rearrangements only. Not all clones are present; in checked studies, unresolved V genes account for under half, and no reason is known for the remainder. This sample gives under 20,000 clones in total; around 81% of them show up just once. Around 3.5% of the sample belongs to the ten largest clones. The trial excluded patients who had a history of autoimmune disease or were on systemic immunosuppression. Peripheral blood for TCR sequencing was collected from all dose cohorts at baseline, on cycle 4 day 1, and on cycle 7 day 1. Samples were obtained from an open-label, multicenter, first-in-human phase I dose-escalation trial of ivuxolimab. Adults with locally advanced or metastatic head and neck squamous cell, hepatocellular, melanoma or renal cell carcinoma were enrolled in the trial. CD4+ and CD8+ T cells were sorted separately from peripheral blood before TCR sequencing.

Worth noting for this clone: What this receptor recognizes is not known. Base qualities are not provided; no much larger clone lies one nucleotide away.

The sample consisted of CD4+ or CD8+ T cells sorted from blood, taken in a trial of the OX40 agonist ivuxolimab. The receptor was derived from an adult with an advanced solid tumor such as melanoma, head and neck, liver or kidney cancer.

The DNA sequence reads TGTGCCAGCAGTTACCAGCCAGACTACTACAATGAGCAGTTCTTC. The translation is CASSYQPDYYNEQFF. The V gene is TRBV6-5 and the J gene is TRBJ2-1, and the D gene may be TRBD2, 5 bases matching. The CDR3, from cysteine to phenylalanine, totals 15 residues. Of all the DNA, just the CDR3 is kept, 45 bases in frame from base 1. The germline V gene sets CDR1 to MNHEY and CDR2 to SVGAGI. V is shortened by 2 bases, J by 3 bases, and the region joining them spans 11 bases.